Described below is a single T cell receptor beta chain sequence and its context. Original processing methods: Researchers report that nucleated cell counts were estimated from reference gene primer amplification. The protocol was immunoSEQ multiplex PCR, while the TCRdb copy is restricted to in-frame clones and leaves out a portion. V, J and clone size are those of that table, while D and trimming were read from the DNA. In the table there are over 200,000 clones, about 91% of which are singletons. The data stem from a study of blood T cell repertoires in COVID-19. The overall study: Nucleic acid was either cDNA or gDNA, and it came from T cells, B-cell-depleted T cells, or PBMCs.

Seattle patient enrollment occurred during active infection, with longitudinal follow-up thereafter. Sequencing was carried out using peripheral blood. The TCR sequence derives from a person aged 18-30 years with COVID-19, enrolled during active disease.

CDR3 region: CASTDRYYEQYF. CDR3 coding DNA: TGTGCCAGCACCGACAGATACTACGAGCAGTACTTC. The genes are TRBV7-2 and TRBJ2-7, with D possibly TRBD1 on 5 matching bases. Trimming removed 7 bases at V and 3 bases at J, with 10 bases between. The CDR3 extends over 12 amino acids. Germline V gene lookup returns CDR1 SGHTA and CDR2 FQGNSA.